This T cell receptor beta chain was identified in a study of CD8+ T cells in alopecia areata (dated by TCRdb to 2017 to 2018). In the study overall: The treated patients took part in an open-label pilot trial in which moderate-to-severe alopecia areata was treated with oral tofacitinib at 5 to 10 mg twice daily. The study used high-throughput TCRbeta sequencing to examine T cell clonal expansion in alopecia areata, in both the C3H/HeJ mouse model and human patients. Scalp clonality was compared across normal scalp (n=4), patchy alopecia areata scalp (n=8), and alopecia totalis/universalis scalp (n=8). Disease severity in treated patients was measured with the SALT score, which quantifies the percentage of affected scalp surface area. Tofacitinib was given for 6 to 18 months, followed by 6 months of follow-up off drug to assess delayed response and recurrence. Biopsies were taken from tofacitinib-treated patients at baseline and at 4 and 24 weeks of treatment, and a later scalp biopsy was taken in several of the tofacitinib-treated patients. On the human side, TCRbeta sequencing was run on scalp tissue and on sorted CD4+ and CD8+ peripheral blood T cells from healthy controls and from alopecia areata patients with either patchy or totalis/universalis disease. The RNA source kit depended on sample type: the PAXgene miRNA kit for fixed scalp, the miRNeasy kit for PBMCs, and the RNeasy kit for mouse skin. Amplification of TCRbeta CDR3 regions was done by immunoSEQ multiplex PCR using 35 Vbeta forward primers and 13 Jbeta reverse primers.

With regard to this clone: Its recognized antigen is unknown. No per-base quality is available; no much larger clone lies one base away.

Library preparation employed the immunoSEQ multiplex PCR assay. For TCR sequencing, RNA was extracted from every sample and reverse transcribed into cDNA to serve as template. First-strand cDNA was synthesized with SuperScript III using a 2:1 mix of oligo-dT and random hexamers. A synthetic immune receptor repertoire was used to measure amplification bias, and any remaining bias was corrected computationally. From the authors' description of their analysis: Raw reads were preprocessed to remove errors, and CDR3 was defined according to IMGT conventions as the region from the conserved cysteine to phenylalanine. To get clonality, Shannon entropy was normalized by log2 of the number of productive unique TCRs and the result was subtracted from 1. Whether each scalp clone was CD4 or CD8 was inferred by checking scalp TCRbeta sequences against the CD4 and CD8 repertoires from sorted blood. This is the immuneACCESS table as TCRdb keeps it, with only in-frame sequences that have V and J called. A part of the clones is gone; compared with another copy, unresolved V genes explain less than half, and the rest is unexplained. That table gives V, J and clone size, and the DNA gave D and trimming. Here the sample has more than 110,000 clones; roughly 82% occur a single time. The ten largest make up roughly 25% of the sample.

This specimen's time point label, interpreted: about four weeks on oral tofacitinib. In the paper's terms, the treatment or condition label means: oral pan-JAK inhibitor, 5-10 mg twice daily. From alopecia areata patients, peripheral blood was collected along with lesional scalp punch biopsies. After PBMCs were isolated by density centrifugation and stained for CD3, CD4 and CD8, a FACSAria was used to sort CD4+ and CD8+ T cells. Broad study findings and their caveats: Shared TCR sequences between patients were less evident than in mice, which may be partly attributable to HLA diversity in the patient population. Higher clonality and more expanded CD8+ clones were observed in lesional scalp than in normal scalp, particularly in alopecia totalis/universalis, a finding suggestive of antigenic drive. During tofacitinib treatment, many expanded lesional clones stuck around in both scalp and blood, and this persistence may partly explain why relapse happens after treatment is stopped. Tofacitinib significantly lowered scalp clonality and the number of expanded CD8+ clones among the top 100 scalp clones. Scalp TCR repertoire analysis is complicated because resident alphabeta T cells in normal human skin are also sequenced, whereas mouse skin is dominated by gammadelta T cells. The treated cohort was small, with a single nonresponder, so links between baseline CD8+ expansion and response need larger studies.

Its CDR3 holds 13 amino acids, cysteine through phenylalanine. Of all the DNA, just the CDR3 is kept, 39 bases in frame from base 1. Ends trimmed: V by 7 bases, J by 5 bases; bases unmatched to a gene: 6. CDR1 and CDR2 are read off the germline V gene as MNHEY and SVGAGI. The receptor was isolated from a human donor with alopecia areata. Source: CD8+ T cells sorted from blood, taken at week 4, from a patient treated with tofacitinib. The V and J segments used are TRBV6-5 and TRBJ2-5, with 8 bases matching TRBD2. The nucleotide sequence is given as TGTGCCAGCACCCCGGGGGGGATGGAGACCCAGTACTTC. It translates to CASTPGGMETQYF.